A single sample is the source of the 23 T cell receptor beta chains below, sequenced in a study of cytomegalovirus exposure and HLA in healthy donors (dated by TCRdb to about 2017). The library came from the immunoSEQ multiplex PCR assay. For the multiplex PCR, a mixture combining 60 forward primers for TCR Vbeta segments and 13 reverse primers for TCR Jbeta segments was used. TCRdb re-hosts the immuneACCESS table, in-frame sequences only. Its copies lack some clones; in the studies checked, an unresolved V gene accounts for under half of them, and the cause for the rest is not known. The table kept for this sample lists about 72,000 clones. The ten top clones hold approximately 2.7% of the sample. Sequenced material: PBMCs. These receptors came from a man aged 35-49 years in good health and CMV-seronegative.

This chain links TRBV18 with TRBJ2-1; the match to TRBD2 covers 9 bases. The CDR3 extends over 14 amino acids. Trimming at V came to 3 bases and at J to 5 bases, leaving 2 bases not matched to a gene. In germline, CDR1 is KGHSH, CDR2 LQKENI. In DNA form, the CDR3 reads TGTGCCAGCTCACCCCTAGCGGGGAACAATGAGCAGTTCTTC. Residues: CASSPLAGNNEQFF.

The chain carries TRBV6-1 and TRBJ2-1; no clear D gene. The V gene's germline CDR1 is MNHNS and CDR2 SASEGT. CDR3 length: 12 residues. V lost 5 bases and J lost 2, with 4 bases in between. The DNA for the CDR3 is TGTGCCAGCAGTTCTCCCTACAATGAGCAGTTCTTC. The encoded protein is CASSSPYNEQFF.

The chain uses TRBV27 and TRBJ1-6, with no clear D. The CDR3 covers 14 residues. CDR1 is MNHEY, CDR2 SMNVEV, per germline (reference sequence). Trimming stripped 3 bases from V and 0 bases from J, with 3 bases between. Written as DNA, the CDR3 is TGTGCCAGCAGTTTCCGCTCCTATAATTCACCCCTCCACTTT. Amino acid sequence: CASSFRSYNSPLHF.

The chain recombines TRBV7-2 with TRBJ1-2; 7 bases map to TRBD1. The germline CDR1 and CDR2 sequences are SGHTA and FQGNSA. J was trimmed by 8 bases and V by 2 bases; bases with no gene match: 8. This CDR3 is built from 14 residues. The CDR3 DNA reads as TGTGCCAGCAGCTTACAAGGGGGCGTGGGGGGCTACACCTTC. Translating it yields CASSLQGGVGGYTF.

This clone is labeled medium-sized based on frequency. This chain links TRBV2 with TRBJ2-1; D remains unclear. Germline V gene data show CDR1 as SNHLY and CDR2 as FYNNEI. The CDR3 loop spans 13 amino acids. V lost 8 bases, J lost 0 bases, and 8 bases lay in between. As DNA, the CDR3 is TGTGCCAGCTTGAGTGACTCCTACAATGAGCAGTTCTTC. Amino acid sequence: CASLSDSYNEQFF.

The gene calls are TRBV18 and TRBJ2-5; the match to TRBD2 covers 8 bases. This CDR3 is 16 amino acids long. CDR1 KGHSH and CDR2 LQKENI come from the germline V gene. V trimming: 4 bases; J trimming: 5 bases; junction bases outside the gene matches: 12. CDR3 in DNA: TGTGCCAGCTCACTGCGGGGGGAATTACCCCCGGAGACCCAGTACTTC. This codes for CASSLRGELPPETQYF. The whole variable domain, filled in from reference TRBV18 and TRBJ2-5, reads NAGVMQNPRHLVRRRGQEARLRCSPMKGHSHVYWYRQLPEEGLKFMVYLQKENIIDESGMPKERFSAEFPKEGPSILRIQQVVRGDSAAYFCASSLRGELPPETQYFGPGTRLLVL.

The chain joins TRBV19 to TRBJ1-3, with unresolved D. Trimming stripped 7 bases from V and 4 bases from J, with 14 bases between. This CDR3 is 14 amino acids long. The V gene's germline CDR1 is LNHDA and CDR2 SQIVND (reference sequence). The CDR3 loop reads CASTYRGIGNTIYF. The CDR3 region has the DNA TGTGCCAGTACGTATCGAGGGATCGGAAACACCATATATTTT.

The CDR3 bases are TGTGCCAGCAGCCGGACAGGGGGCTATGGCTACACCTTC. Amino acid sequence: CASSRTGGYGYTF. The V gene is TRBV13, the J gene TRBJ1-2, with 10 positions matching TRBD1. Trimming removed 5 bases from V and 4 bases from J; junction bases left unmatched: 1. The length of the CDR3 is 13 residues. The germline CDR1 and CDR2 sequences are PRHDT and FYEKMQ (reference sequence). The full variable domain, in which reference TRBV13 and TRBJ1-2 provide the parts outside the CDR3, is AAGVIQSPRHLIKEKRETATLKCYPIPRHDTVYWYQQGPGQDPQFLISFYEKMQSDKGSIPDRFSAQQFSDYHSELNMSSLELGDSALYFCASSRTGGYGYTFGSGTRLTVV.

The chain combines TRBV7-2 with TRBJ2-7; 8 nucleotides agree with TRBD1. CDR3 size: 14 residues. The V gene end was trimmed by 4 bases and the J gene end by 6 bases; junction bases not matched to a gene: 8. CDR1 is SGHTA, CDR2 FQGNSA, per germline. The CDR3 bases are TGTGCCAGCAGCTCTGGACAGGGCAAGGCCGAGCAGTACTTC. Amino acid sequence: CASSSGQGKAEQYF.

CDR3 sequence: CASSVTTGDSPLHF. CDR3 in DNA: TGTGCCAGCAGCGTTACCACAGGGGATTCACCCCTCCACTTT. This chain links TRBV9 with TRBJ1-6; 7 positions match TRBD1. The germline CDR1 and CDR2 sequences are SGDLS and YYNGEE. J was trimmed by 8 bases and V by 2 bases; bases with no gene match: 4. The CDR3 consists of 14 residues.

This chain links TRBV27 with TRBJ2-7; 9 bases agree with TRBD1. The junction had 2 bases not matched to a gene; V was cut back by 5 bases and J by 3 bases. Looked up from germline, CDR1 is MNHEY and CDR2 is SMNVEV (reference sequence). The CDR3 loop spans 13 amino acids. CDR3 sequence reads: CASSPGQGYEQYF. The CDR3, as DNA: TGTGCCAGCAGTCCGGGACAGGGCTACGAGCAGTACTTC.

This chain's CDR3 is CAWNGGYNYGYTF. CDR3 DNA: TGTGCCTGGAATGGGGGGTATAACTATGGCTACACCTTC. The chain uses TRBV30 and TRBJ1-2; D may be TRBD1 (5 bases). Germline V gives CDR1 GTSNPN, CDR2 SVGIG (reference sequence). Trimming stripped 4 bases from V and 1 base from J, with 10 bases between. The CDR3 contains 13 residues.

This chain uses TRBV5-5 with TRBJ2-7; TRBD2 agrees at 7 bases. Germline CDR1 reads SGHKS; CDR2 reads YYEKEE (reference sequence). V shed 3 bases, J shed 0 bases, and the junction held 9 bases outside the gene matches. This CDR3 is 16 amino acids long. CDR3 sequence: CASSSWGGTYSYEQYF. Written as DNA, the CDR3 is TGTGCCAGCAGCTCTTGGGGGGGGACCTACTCCTACGAGCAGTACTTC.

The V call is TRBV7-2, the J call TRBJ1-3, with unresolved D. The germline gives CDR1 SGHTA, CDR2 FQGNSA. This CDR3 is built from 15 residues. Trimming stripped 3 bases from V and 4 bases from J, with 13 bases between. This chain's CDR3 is CASSFSVVTGNTIYF. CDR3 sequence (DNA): TGTGCCAGCAGCTTTAGCGTGGTGACCGGAAACACCATATATTTT.

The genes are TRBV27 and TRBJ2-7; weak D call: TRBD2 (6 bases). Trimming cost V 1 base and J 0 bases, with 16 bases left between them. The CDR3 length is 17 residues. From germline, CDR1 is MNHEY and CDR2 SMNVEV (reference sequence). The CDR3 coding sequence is TGTGCCAGCAGTTTATATTCCTGGGGCGGGGACTCCTACGAGCAGTACTTC. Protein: CASSLYSWGGDSYEQYF.

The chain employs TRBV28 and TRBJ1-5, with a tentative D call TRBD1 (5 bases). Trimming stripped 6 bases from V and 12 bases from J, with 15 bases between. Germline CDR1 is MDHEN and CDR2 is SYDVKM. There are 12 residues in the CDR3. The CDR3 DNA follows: TGTGCCAGCAGCTCCGAGCCGGGGGTCCAGCATTTT. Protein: CASSSEPGVQHF.

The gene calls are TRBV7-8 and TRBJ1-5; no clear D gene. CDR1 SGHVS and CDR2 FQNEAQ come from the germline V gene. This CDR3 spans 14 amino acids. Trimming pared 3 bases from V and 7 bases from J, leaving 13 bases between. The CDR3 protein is CASSFGPREQPQHF. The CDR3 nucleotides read TGTGCCAGCAGCTTCGGGCCGCGGGAACAGCCCCAGCATTTT. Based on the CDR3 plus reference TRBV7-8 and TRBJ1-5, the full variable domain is GAGVSQSPRYKVAKRGQDVALRCDPISGHVSLFWYQQALGQGPEFLTYFQNEAQLDKSGLPSDRFFAERPEGSVSTLKIQRTQQEDSAVYLCASSFGPREQPQHFGDGTRLSIL.

The CDR3 spells CSVITGQGSLLAKNIQYF. The CDR3 bases are TGCAGCGTCATCACGGGCCAGGGGTCCCTCCTAGCCAAAAACATTCAGTACTTC. The chain combines TRBV29-1 with TRBJ2-4; tentative D call: TRBD1 (6 bases). V shed 6 bases and J shed 0 bases, with 24 bases lying between them. Germline V gene data show CDR1 as SQVTM and CDR2 as ANQGSEA. The CDR3 has 18 residues. Drawing the rest from reference TRBV29-1 and TRBJ2-4, the complete variable domain is SAVISQKPSRDICQRGTSLTIQCQVDSQVTMMFWYRQQPGQSLTLIATANQGSEATYESGFVIDKFPISRPNLTFSTLTVSNMSPEDSSIYLCSVITGQGSLLAKNIQYFGAGTRLSVL.

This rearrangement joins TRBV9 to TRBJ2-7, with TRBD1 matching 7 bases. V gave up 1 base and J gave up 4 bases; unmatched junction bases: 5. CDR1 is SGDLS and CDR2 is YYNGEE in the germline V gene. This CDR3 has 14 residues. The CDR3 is CASSVSDRDYEQYF. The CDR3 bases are TGTGCCAGCAGCGTAAGCGACAGGGATTACGAGCAGTACTTC.

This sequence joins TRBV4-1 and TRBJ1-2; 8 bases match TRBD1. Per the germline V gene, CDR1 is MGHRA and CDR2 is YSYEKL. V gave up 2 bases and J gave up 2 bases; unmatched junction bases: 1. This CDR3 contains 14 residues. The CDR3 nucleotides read TGCGCCAGCAGCCAACGGACAGGGAACTATGGCTACACCTTC. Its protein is CASSQRTGNYGYTF.

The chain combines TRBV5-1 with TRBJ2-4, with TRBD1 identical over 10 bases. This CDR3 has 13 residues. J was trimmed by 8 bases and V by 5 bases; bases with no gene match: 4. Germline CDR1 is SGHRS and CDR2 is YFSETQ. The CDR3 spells CASRGTGDDIQYF. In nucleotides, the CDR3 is TGCGCCAGCAGGGGGACAGGGGACGACATTCAGTACTTC.

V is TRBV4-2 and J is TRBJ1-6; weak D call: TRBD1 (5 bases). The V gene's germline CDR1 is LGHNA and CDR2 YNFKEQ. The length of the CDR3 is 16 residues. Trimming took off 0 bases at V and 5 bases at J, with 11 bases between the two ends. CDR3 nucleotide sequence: TGTGCCAGCAGCCAAGATGGGGGGACGAATAATTCACCCCTCCACTTT. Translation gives CASSQDGGTNNSPLHF.

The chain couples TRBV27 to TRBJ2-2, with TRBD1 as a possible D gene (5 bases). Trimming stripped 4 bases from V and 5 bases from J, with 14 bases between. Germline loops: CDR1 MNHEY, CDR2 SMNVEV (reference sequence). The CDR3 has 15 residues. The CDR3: CASSSGQGNTGELFF. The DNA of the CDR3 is TGTGCCAGCAGTTCCGGGCAGGGAAATACCGGGGAGCTGTTTTTT.